Following are 24 T cell receptor beta chains from one sample sequenced in a study of blood T cell repertoires in COVID-19. The assay was immunoSEQ multiplex PCR, and TCRdb's table has in-frame clones only and misses some. Found here are about 270,000 clones, 85% to 90% of them singletons; the top ten hold about 12%. Sequenced material: peripheral blood. The receptors stem from a woman aged 30 to 39 with COVID-19, enrolled during active disease.

This clone was recorded only once. The CDR3 spells CASSPGLKTVQETQYF. The CDR3 nucleotides are TGTGCCAGCTCACCAGGGCTTAAGACAGTCCAAGAGACCCAGTACTTC. J is TRBJ2-5 and V is TRBV18; a weak D match, TRBD1 (5 bases). CDR1 and CDR2 (germline): KGHSH, LQKENI. CDR3 length equals 16 residues. Trimming removed 2 bases at V and 1 base at J, with 14 bases between.

The V and J genes are TRBV19 and TRBJ1-4, with 9 positions matching TRBD1. Trimming removed 7 bases from V and 7 bases from J; junction bases left unmatched: 10. The germline gives CDR1 LNHDA, CDR2 SQIVND (reference sequence). The CDR3 loop spans 15 amino acids. CDR3 DNA sequence: TGTGCCAGTAAAACCGTTGGGACAGGGCTTGAAAAACTGTTTTTT. This encodes CASKTVGTGLEKLFF.

The V call is TRBV5-1, the J call TRBJ1-1; possible D gene TRBD1, 5 bases. Trimming left V 7 bases short and J 0 bases short, with 10 bases between. Germline lookup yields CDR1 SGHRS and CDR2 YFSETQ. The CDR3 length is 13 residues. The CDR3 DNA reads as TGCGCCAGCCGTGGACAATTGAACACTGAAGCTTTCTTT. This codes for CASRGQLNTEAFF.

This rearrangement joins TRBV11-3 to TRBJ1-1; 7 nucleotides agree with TRBD1. J was trimmed by 6 bases and V by 7 bases; bases with no gene match: 26. Germline CDR1 and CDR2: SGHNT and YENEEA. The CDR3 spans 19 residues. The CDR3 sequence: CASTPLFGTVWGGCAEAFF. The DNA of the CDR3 is TGTGCCAGCACCCCCCTTTTTGGGACAGTCTGGGGAGGCTGTGCTGAAGCTTTCTTT.

This chain connects TRBV11-3 to TRBJ2-7, with 8 nucleotides matching TRBD1. CDR1 is SGHNT and CDR2 is YENEEA in the germline V gene. The V gene end was trimmed by 5 bases and the J gene end by 3 bases; junction bases not matched to a gene: 6. The CDR3 runs 14 residues. CDR3 region: CASSPDRGSYEQYF. CDR3 in DNA: TGTGCCAGCAGCCCTGACAGGGGAAGCTACGAGCAGTACTTC.

This sequence joins TRBV7-9 and TRBJ1-6; the D gene is possibly TRBD1 (5 bases). The CDR3 has 16 amino acids. CDR1 and CDR2 from the germline V gene are SEHNR and FQNEAQ (reference sequence). V was shortened by 0 bases and J by 7 bases, with 13 bases between the two germline ends. The CDR3 DNA sequence: TGTGCCAGCAGCTTAGCGGGACCCCGGGGGAATTCACCCCTCCACTTT. It specifies CASSLAGPRGNSPLHF.

With respect to this clone: The germline gene is not matched at one end of the junction; a read error may be the cause. The chain carries TRBV6-5 and TRBJ1-4, with D unresolved. This CDR3 contains 12 residues. Germline V lookup: CDR1 MNHEY, CDR2 SVGAGI. The CDR3 nucleotides read TGTACCAGCACCAACCGGGGTGAAAAACTGTTTTTT. Translating gives CTSTNRGEKLFF.

The chain couples TRBV27 to TRBJ1-5; D unclear. The CDR3 length is 15 residues. Germline V CDR1 and CDR2: MNHEY, SMNVEV (reference sequence). The ends were cut back, 4 bases at V and 0 bases at J, with 10 bases in the middle. The CDR3 DNA reads TGTGCCAGCAGTTACCAGGCAGATAGCAATCAGCCCCAGCATTTT. This gives the protein CASSYQADSNQPQHF.

The chain employs TRBV4-2 and TRBJ1-1, with D perhaps matching TRBD1 (6 bases). Trimming stripped 2 bases from V and 4 bases from J, with 17 bases between. CDR3 size: 16 residues. Looked up from germline, CDR1 is LGHNA and CDR2 is YNFKEQ. The CDR3 protein is CASSQLNYRVVTEAFF. CDR3 DNA sequence: TGTGCCAGCAGCCAACTCAACTACAGGGTAGTCACTGAAGCTTTCTTT.

This rearrangement joins TRBV2 to TRBJ1-2, with D possibly being TRBD1 (5 bases). The CDR3 is 15 residues long. V was shortened by 8 bases and J by 5 bases, with 21 bases between the two germline ends. Germline assignment: CDR1 SNHLY and CDR2 FYNNEI. The CDR3 DNA is TGTGCCAGCGAGCCCGTAGGGGTAAATAGGTATGGCTACACCTTC. Translating it yields CASEPVGVNRYGYTF. Filled out from reference TRBV2 and TRBJ1-2, the complete variable domain reads EPEVTQTPSHQVTQMGQEVILRCVPISNHLYFYWYRQILGQKVEFLVSFYNNEISEKSEIFDDQFSVERPDGSNFTLKIRSTKLEDSAMYFCASEPVGVNRYGYTFGSGTRLTVV.

This clone was recorded only once. The chain links TRBV18 to TRBJ1-3, with a possible D match to TRBD1 (5 bases). In germline, CDR1 is KGHSH, CDR2 LQKENI. The CDR3 is 17 residues long. V was trimmed by 2 bases and J by 0 bases, leaving 14 bases between them. The chain's CDR3 is CASSPVVRDYSGNTIYF. CDR3 DNA: TGTGCCAGCTCACCAGTAGTACGGGACTACTCTGGAAACACCATATATTTT.

Only one count was recorded for this clone. The V gene is TRBV29-1, the J gene TRBJ1-2; unclear D gene. V lost 4 bases and J lost 4, with 16 bases in between. The CDR3 is made up of 14 amino acids. Germline V gene data show CDR1 as SQVTM and CDR2 as ANQGSEA. As DNA, the CDR3 is TGCAGCGTTGGGAGAGTTTCCGGCGTCTATGGCTACACCTTC. Residues: CSVGRVSGVYGYTF.

The gene calls are TRBV10-3 and TRBJ1-1, with D tentatively TRBD1 (5 bases). Germline V lookup: CDR1 ENHRY, CDR2 SYGVKD. This CDR3 is 17 amino acids long. V was clipped by 7 bases and J by 4 bases, with 25 bases between them. The CDR3 DNA reads TGTGCCATCAAATACGGGATGTCGTCGGGGGTGGGCACTGAAGCTTTCTTT. Translated: CAIKYGMSSGVGTEAFF.

The table lists this clone with a count of one. V and J are TRBV3-1 (or the pseudogene TRBV3-2) and TRBJ1-2, with 9 bases matching TRBD1. This CDR3 contains 15 residues. Germline V gene data show CDR1 as LGHDT and CDR2 as YNNKEL (reference sequence). Trimming took 4 bases from V and 5 from J; bases not matched to a gene: 8. CDR3 sequence (DNA): TGTGCCAGCAGCCTTGATAGGACAGGGGTATATGGCTACACCTTC. It is translated as CASSLDRTGVYGYTF.

This clone was observed a few times. The V gene is TRBV3-1 (or the pseudogene TRBV3-2), the J gene TRBJ2-2; 8 bases align to TRBD2. The CDR3 covers 18 residues. CDR1 is LGHDT, CDR2 YNNKEL, per germline (reference sequence). After removal of 4 bases from V and 2 bases from J, the junction contained 12 bases not matched to a gene. The CDR3: CASSLLLSGGPNTGELFF. The CDR3 nucleotides read TGTGCCAGCAGCCTACTCCTGAGCGGGGGCCCAAACACCGGGGAGCTGTTTTTT.

J is TRBJ1-1 and V is TRBV19, with D tentatively TRBD1 (6 bases). Germline V gives CDR1 LNHDA, CDR2 SQIVND (reference sequence). This CDR3 is built from 16 residues. Trimming removed 4 bases at V and 4 bases at J, with 19 bases between. The CDR3 here is CASSNLVGAASTEAFF. Written as DNA, the CDR3 is TGTGCCAGTAGTAACCTAGTGGGGGCGGCTTCCACTGAAGCTTTCTTT.

Only one count was recorded for this clone. This chain uses TRBV7-9 with TRBJ1-2; D uncertain. The V gene lost 0 bases and the J gene lost 4 bases, with 9 bases spanning the gap. The CDR3 has 14 residues. Germline CDR1 and CDR2: SEHNR and FQNEAQ (reference sequence). The CDR3 DNA reads TGTGCCAGCAGCTTAGCGCGGGCACTCTATGGCTACACCTTC. This encodes CASSLARALYGYTF. The complete variable domain, with remaining parts taken from reference TRBV7-9 and TRBJ1-2, reads DTGVSQNPRHKITKRGQNVTFRCDPISEHNRLYWYRQTLGQGPEFLTYFQNEAQLEKSRLLSDRFSAERPKGSFSTLEIQRTEQGDSAMYLCASSLARALYGYTFGSGTRLTVV.

This chain links TRBV2 with TRBJ2-1; a possible D gene is TRBD1 (7 bases). There are 14 residues in the CDR3. Looked up from germline, CDR1 is SNHLY and CDR2 is FYNNEI. Trimming removed 11 bases from V and 7 bases from J, with 21 bases in between. For the CDR3, the DNA is TGTGCCCGGCCGCGGGACGTCAGGGGGAATGAGCAGTTCTTC. Residues: CARPRDVRGNEQFF.

The V gene is TRBV28, the J gene TRBJ1-2, with D uncertain. Trimming pared 3 bases from V and 0 bases from J, leaving 8 bases between. The CDR3 has 14 residues. Germline assignment: CDR1 MDHEN and CDR2 SYDVKM. The CDR3, as DNA: TGTGCCAGCAGTTTCCCGACTTCTAACTATGGCTACACCTTC. Amino acid sequence: CASSFPTSNYGYTF.

V usage is TRBV6-6 and J usage is TRBJ2-3, with 12 bases identical to TRBD2. CDR1 MNHNY and CDR2 SVGAGI come from the germline V gene (reference sequence). V gave up 6 bases and J gave up 0 bases; unmatched junction bases: 4. The CDR3 spans 16 residues. CDR3 sequence reads: CASRPLAGGSTDTQYF. CDR3 in DNA: TGTGCCAGCAGGCCCCTAGCGGGGGGGAGCACAGATACGCAGTATTTT.

The V call is TRBV3-1 (or the pseudogene TRBV3-2), the J call TRBJ2-1; possibly TRBD2 for D (5 bases). Germline V lookup: CDR1 LGHDT, CDR2 YNNKEL (reference sequence). The ends were cut back, 4 bases at V and 8 bases at J, with 18 bases in the middle. The CDR3 spans 15 residues. Written as DNA, the CDR3 is TGTGCCAGCAGCCCGAGGGAAAAGGCTGTCCATGAGCAGTTCTTC. It encodes CASSPREKAVHEQFF.

The V gene is TRBV5-1, the J gene TRBJ2-3; 8 bases align to TRBD2. Germline V lookup: CDR1 SGHRS, CDR2 YFSETQ. The junction had 4 bases not matched to a gene; V was cut back by 3 bases and J by 1 base. The CDR3 spans 15 residues. The CDR3 loop reads CASSSAGGGTDTQYF. The CDR3 DNA sequence: TGCGCCAGCAGCTCCGCCGGGGGGGGCACAGATACGCAGTATTTT.

The chain recombines TRBV13 with TRBJ1-2; 9 bases align to TRBD1. The germline V gene encodes CDR1 PRHDT and CDR2 FYEKMQ (reference sequence). Germline trimming cut 6 bases from V and 8 bases from J; bases unmatched to any gene: 16. The CDR3 sequence is 16 residues long. The CDR3, as DNA: TGTGCCAGCAGTCCGGGACAGGGAATTTTAGTGGAAGGCTACACCTTC. Its protein is CASSPGQGILVEGYTF.

This CDR3 reads CASSFIWDSNYETDTQYF. CDR3 nucleotides: TGTGCCAGCAGTTTCATATGGGACTCTAATTATGAAACAGATACGCAGTATTTT. The rearrangement uses TRBV28 and TRBJ2-3; tentative D call: TRBD2 (6 bases). Germline V lookup: CDR1 MDHEN, CDR2 SYDVKM. The CDR3 consists of 18 residues. Trimming took off 3 bases at V and 3 bases at J, with 22 bases between the two ends.